The source of this T cell receptor (beta chain) is a study of PD-L1 blockade in urothelial cancer. Overall study: Each participant's history included 0 to 3 prior chemotherapy regimens.

Libraries were prepared by immunoSEQ multiplex PCR; TCRdb keeps only in-frame clonotypes and omits some of them. The sample carries tens of thousands of clones, 86% recorded once. Sample time point: peripheral blood 6 weeks after treatment start. The study's findings and limits: Stronger expansion of tumor-associated clones in blood at 3 weeks distinguished durable-benefit patients. Pretreatment TCR clonality in blood under the median foretold superior survival.

This clone was seen only a few times. Its antigen is unidentified. The CDR3 totals 14 residues. V was cut by 3 bases and J by 5 bases, with 12 bases left in between. Germline values: CDR1 KGHSH, CDR2 LQKENI. The TCR comes from a man aged 55 to 70 with urothelial cancer. V usage is TRBV18 and J usage is TRBJ2-3; D call uncertain. Sequencing used PBMCs, obtained around atezolizumab (anti-PD-L1) treatment. CDR3 protein: CASSPLVSLDTQYF. CDR3 coding DNA: TGTGCCAGCTCACCGTTAGTATCTCTAGATACGCAGTATTTT.